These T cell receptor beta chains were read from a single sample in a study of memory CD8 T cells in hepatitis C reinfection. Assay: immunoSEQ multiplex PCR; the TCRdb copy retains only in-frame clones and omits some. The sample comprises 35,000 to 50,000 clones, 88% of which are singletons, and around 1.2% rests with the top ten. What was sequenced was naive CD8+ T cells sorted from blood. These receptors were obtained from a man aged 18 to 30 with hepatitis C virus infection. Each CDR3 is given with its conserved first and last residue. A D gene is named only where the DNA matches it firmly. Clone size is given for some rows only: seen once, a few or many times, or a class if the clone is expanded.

CDR3nt: TGTGCCAGCAGCTCGCGAGGGAGTCCTAACTATGGCTACACCTTC; CDR3aa: CASSSRGSPNYGYTF; j_gene: TRBJ1-2; d_gene: .; abundance: .; v_gene: TRBV5-4
CDR3nt: TGTGCCAGCAGCTTGGGGAGGACAGGGCGCACAGATACGCAGTATTTT; CDR3aa: CASSLGRTGRTDTQYF; j_gene: TRBJ2-3; d_gene: TRBD1; abundance: .; v_gene: TRBV11-2
CDR3nt: TGTGCCAGCAGCTTTGGGCCCATCACTGACAGGGGGCTGCGGGAGACCCAGTACTTC; CDR3aa: CASSFGPITDRGLRETQYF; j_gene: TRBJ2-5; d_gene: TRBD1; abundance: .; v_gene: TRBV5-8
CDR3nt: TGTGCCAGCAGCTTACTGACAGGGGCGGATACCGGGGAGCTGTTTTTT; CDR3aa: CASSLLTGADTGELFF; j_gene: TRBJ2-2; d_gene: TRBD1; abundance: .; v_gene: TRBV7-9
CDR3nt: TGTGCCAGTAGTATAGGTAAGGGGGCTAACTACAATGAGCAGTTCTTC; CDR3aa: CASSIGKGANYNEQFF; j_gene: TRBJ2-1; d_gene: TRBD1; abundance: .; v_gene: TRBV19
CDR3nt: TGTGCCAGCTCCCGGGGGGGAAGCTCCTACGAGCAGTACTTC; CDR3aa: CASSRGGSSYEQYF; j_gene: TRBJ2-7; d_gene: TRBD2; abundance: .; v_gene: TRBV5-6
CDR3nt: TGTGCCAGCAGCTTACTGGAAGCTTTCTTT; CDR3aa: CASSLLEAFF; j_gene: TRBJ1-1; d_gene: .; abundance: few; v_gene: TRBV7-9
CDR3nt: TGCAGCGTTTACCGACAGGGGGCCTGGGAGCAGTTCTTC; CDR3aa: CSVYRQGAWEQFF; j_gene: TRBJ2-1; d_gene: TRBD1; abundance: .; v_gene: TRBV29-1
CDR3nt: TGCGCCAGCAGCTTGGCCCTAGTCTACAATGAGCAGTTCTTC; CDR3aa: CASSLALVYNEQFF; j_gene: TRBJ2-1; d_gene: .; abundance: .; v_gene: TRBV5-1
CDR3nt: TGTGCCAGCAGTGACCAGGTCACCGGGGAGCTGTTTTTT; CDR3aa: CASSDQVTGELFF; j_gene: TRBJ2-2; d_gene: .; abundance: .; v_gene: TRBV6-4
CDR3nt: TGTGCCAGCAGCTTGACAGGGCCAGGAAACACCATATATTTT; CDR3aa: CASSLTGPGNTIYF; j_gene: TRBJ1-3; d_gene: TRBD1; abundance: .; v_gene: TRBV7-8
CDR3nt: TGTGCCAGCAGTGAGGGAGATCCCGGCTCCTACGAGCAGTACTTC; CDR3aa: CASSEGDPGSYEQYF; j_gene: TRBJ2-7; d_gene: .; abundance: .; v_gene: TRBV2
CDR3nt: TGTGCCAGCAGTTTTACTACATTGGGCTACGAGCAGTACTTC; CDR3aa: CASSFTTLGYEQYF; j_gene: TRBJ2-7; d_gene: .; abundance: .; v_gene: TRBV27
CDR3nt: TGTGCCAGCAGCTTACAGTCGAACACCGGGGAGCTGTTTTTT; CDR3aa: CASSLQSNTGELFF; j_gene: TRBJ2-2; d_gene: .; abundance: .; v_gene: TRBV7-9
CDR3nt: TGTGCCAGTAGTAGCGGAGTCGCAGATACGCAGTATTTT; CDR3aa: CASSSGVADTQYF; j_gene: TRBJ2-3; d_gene: .; abundance: once; v_gene: TRBV19
CDR3nt: TGTGCCAGCAGCTTGGGGCTTGCGGGGGCAGGGCTCGGGGGTGACTATGGCTACACCTTC; CDR3aa: CASSLGLAGAGLGGDYGYTF; j_gene: TRBJ1-2; d_gene: .; abundance: .; v_gene: TRBV5-4
CDR3nt: TGTGCCAGCAGCTGGGGGACAGGGGGCCATCAGCCCCAGCATTTT; CDR3aa: CASSWGTGGHQPQHF; j_gene: TRBJ1-5; d_gene: TRBD1; abundance: .; v_gene: TRBV5-8
CDR3nt: TGTGCCAGCCGGGGGGCGGGGGGTCCTTTTGTGCAGTTCTTC; CDR3aa: CASRGAGGPFVQFF; j_gene: TRBJ2-1; d_gene: TRBD2; abundance: .; v_gene: TRBV27
CDR3nt: TGTGCCAGCAGCTCTCCAGCGGGTGAAGCTTTCTTT; CDR3aa: CASSSPAGEAFF; j_gene: TRBJ1-1; d_gene: .; abundance: .; v_gene: TRBV11-2
CDR3nt: TGTGCCATCAGTGAGGGGATGCTAGCGGAATTGGAGGATACGCAGTATTTT; CDR3aa: CAISEGMLAELEDTQYF; j_gene: TRBJ2-3; d_gene: TRBD2; abundance: .; v_gene: TRBV10-3
CDR3nt: TGTGCCAGCAGCTTCTTAAGTAGTAGCTCCTACAATGAGCAGTTCTTC; CDR3aa: CASSFLSSSSYNEQFF; j_gene: TRBJ2-1; d_gene: .; abundance: .; v_gene: TRBV13
CDR3nt: TGTGCCAGCAGCGTAGCTACCCCGGCTAGCGGGGGTTGGGATGAGCAGTTCTTC; CDR3aa: CASSVATPASGGWDEQFF; j_gene: TRBJ2-1; d_gene: TRBD2; abundance: once; v_gene: TRBV9
CDR3nt: TGTGCCAGCAGCCCCACTAGCGCCTCCTACTCCTACGAGCAGTACTTC; CDR3aa: CASSPTSASYSYEQYF; j_gene: TRBJ2-7; d_gene: TRBD2; abundance: .; v_gene: TRBV7-8
CDR3nt: TGTGCCAGCAGTTACGGTGCCCAGCGGCGTACCGGGGAGCTGTTTTTT; CDR3aa: CASSYGAQRRTGELFF; j_gene: TRBJ2-2; d_gene: .; abundance: .; v_gene: TRBV6-5
CDR3nt: TGTGCCATCAGTGAGATGGGACAGAGGAACACCATATATTTT; CDR3aa: CAISEMGQRNTIYF; j_gene: TRBJ1-3; d_gene: TRBD1; abundance: .; v_gene: TRBV10-3